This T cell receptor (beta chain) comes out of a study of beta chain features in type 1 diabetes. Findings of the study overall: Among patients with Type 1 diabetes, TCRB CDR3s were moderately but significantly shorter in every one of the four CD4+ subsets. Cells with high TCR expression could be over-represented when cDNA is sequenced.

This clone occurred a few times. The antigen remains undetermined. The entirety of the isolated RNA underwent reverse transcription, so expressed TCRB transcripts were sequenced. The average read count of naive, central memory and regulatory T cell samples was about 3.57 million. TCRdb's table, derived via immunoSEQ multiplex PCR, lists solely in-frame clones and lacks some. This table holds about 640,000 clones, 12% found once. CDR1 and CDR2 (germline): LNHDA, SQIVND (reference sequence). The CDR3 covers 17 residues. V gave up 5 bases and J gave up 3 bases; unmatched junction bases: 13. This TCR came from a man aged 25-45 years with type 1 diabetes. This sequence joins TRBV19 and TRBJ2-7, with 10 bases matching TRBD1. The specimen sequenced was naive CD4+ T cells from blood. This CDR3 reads CASSFTLRDRGIYEQYF. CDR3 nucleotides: TGTGCCAGTAGTTTCACCCTCCGGGACAGGGGAATCTACGAGCAGTACTTC.